One and the same sample provided the 14 T cell receptor beta chains below, sequenced in a study of PD-L1 blockade in urothelial cancer. As to time point: peripheral blood 6 weeks after treatment start. TCRdb's copy holds only in-frame clones and misses some; the assay was immunoSEQ multiplex PCR. Of about 23,000 clones listed, approximately 90% were seen once; the top ten hold approximately 10%. Source: PBMCs, taken around atezolizumab (anti-PD-L1) treatment. These receptors originate from a woman in her sixties or seventies with urothelial cancer.

This clone occurred once. This chain uses TRBV18 with TRBJ1-5, with 10 nucleotides matching TRBD1. CDR1 and CDR2 (germline): KGHSH, LQKENI. CDR3 length: 16 amino acids. Trimming at V came to 5 bases and at J to 0 bases, leaving 4 bases not matched to a gene. In DNA form, the CDR3 reads TGTGCCAGCTCAACACGGACAGGGGGTAGCAATCAGCCCCAGCATTTT. Its translation: CASSTRTGGSNQPQHF. The variable domain in full, with the rest retrieved from reference TRBV18 and TRBJ1-5, is NAGVMQNPRHLVRRRGQEARLRCSPMKGHSHVYWYRQLPEEGLKFMVYLQKENIIDESGMPKERFSAEFPKEGPSILRIQQVVRGDSAAYFCASSTRTGGSNQPQHFGDGTRLSIL.

The V call is TRBV7-9, the J call TRBJ2-5; D call uncertain. Per germline, CDR1 SEHNR and CDR2 FQNEAQ (reference sequence). CDR3 length: 12 amino acids. The V end was cut by 0 bases, the J end by 4 bases, with 3 bases between. CDR3 protein: CASSLAGETQYF. The CDR3 DNA follows: TGTGCCAGCAGCTTAGCCGGAGAGACCCAGTACTTC.

The chain is built from TRBV19 and TRBJ1-2; a weak D match, TRBD1 (5 bases). Germline lookup yields CDR1 LNHDA and CDR2 SQIVND (reference sequence). The V end was cut by 4 bases, the J end by 4 bases, with 16 bases between. The CDR3 covers 15 residues. CDR3 nucleotide sequence: TGTGCCAGTAGTACTCGACAGATCCTCATCTATGGCTACACCTTC. It codes for CASSTRQILIYGYTF.

The chain employs TRBV18 and TRBJ2-5; a possible D gene is TRBD1 (5 bases). V was pared by 2 bases and J by 1 base, with 20 bases between. CDR1 is KGHSH and CDR2 is LQKENI in the germline V gene. The CDR3 totals 18 residues. The CDR3 sequence is CASSPRPLSAGIQETQYF. Written as DNA, the CDR3 is TGTGCCAGCTCACCAAGGCCCCTTTCTGCAGGGATCCAAGAGACCCAGTACTTC. The full variable domain, rest sourced from reference TRBV18 and TRBJ2-5, is NAGVMQNPRHLVRRRGQEARLRCSPMKGHSHVYWYRQLPEEGLKFMVYLQKENIIDESGMPKERFSAEFPKEGPSILRIQQVVRGDSAAYFCASSPRPLSAGIQETQYFGPGTRLLVL.

The chain recombines TRBV18 with TRBJ2-1, with TRBD1 identical over 11 bases. With V trimmed by 3 bases and J by 7 bases, 5 bases remained unmatched. Germline CDR1 and CDR2: KGHSH and LQKENI. The CDR3 is made up of 15 amino acids. The CDR3 sequence: CASSPAGTGGNEQFF. For the CDR3, the DNA is TGTGCCAGCTCACCGGCCGGGACAGGGGGTAATGAGCAGTTCTTC.

The rearrangement links TRBV5-1 to TRBJ2-7, with TRBD1 as a possible D gene (5 bases). CDR1 SGHRS and CDR2 YFSETQ come from the germline V gene. V lost 0 bases and J lost 6, with 10 bases in between. The CDR3 is 13 residues long. The CDR3 loop reads CASSLVREGEQYF. In DNA, the CDR3 is TGCGCCAGCAGCTTGGTCAGGGAAGGCGAGCAGTACTTC. The whole variable domain, filled in from reference TRBV5-1 and TRBJ2-7, reads KAGVTQTPRYLIKTRGQQVTLSCSPISGHRSVSWYQQTPGQGLQFLFEYFSETQRNKGNFPGRFSGRQFSNSRSEMNVSTLELGDSALYLCASSLVREGEQYFGPGTRLTVT.

V and J are TRBV4-1 and TRBJ2-3, with 10 bases lining up with TRBD2. The CDR3 is made up of 16 amino acids. Losses at the gene ends were 0 bases for V and 6 bases for J; bases not matched to a gene: 6. Germline V CDR1 and CDR2: MGHRA, YSYEKL. The CDR3 sequence: CASSQDWPSGSDTQYF. The CDR3 DNA reads as TGCGCCAGCAGCCAAGATTGGCCTAGCGGGAGTGATACGCAGTATTTT.

This clone is labeled as medium-sized (0.01 to 0.1%). This sequence joins TRBV19 and TRBJ1-4; 10 positions match TRBD1. The CDR3 totals 16 residues. Germline lookup yields CDR1 LNHDA and CDR2 SQIVND (reference sequence). J gave up 5 bases and V 5 bases, and 8 bases lay outside the gene matches. CDR3 sequence reads: CASSLPRTGGNEKLFF. CDR3 nucleotide sequence: TGTGCCAGTAGTCTTCCTCGGACAGGGGGGAATGAAAAACTGTTTTTT.

The chain links TRBV7-9 to TRBJ2-7; the D gene is possibly TRBD2 (5 bases). In germline, CDR1 is SEHNR, CDR2 FQNEAQ (reference sequence). This CDR3 has 14 residues. Trimming removed 0 bases at V and 0 bases at J, with 6 bases between. The DNA of the CDR3 is TGTGCCAGCAGCTTAGCGGAGGTCTCCTACGAGCAGTACTTC. It is translated as CASSLAEVSYEQYF.

The V and J genes are TRBV9 and TRBJ2-3; possibly TRBD1 for D (5 bases). V was clipped by 0 bases and J by 3 bases, with 17 bases between them. Germline lookup yields CDR1 SGDLS and CDR2 YYNGEE. The CDR3 has 17 amino acids. The chain's CDR3 is CASSVVGGAGPTDTQYF. The DNA for the CDR3 is TGTGCCAGCAGCGTAGTGGGTGGGGCAGGGCCAACAGATACGCAGTATTTT.

The chain uses TRBV11-3 and TRBJ2-2; D not certain. Germline V gene sequence: CDR1 SGHNT, CDR2 YENEEA. Trimming took off 2 bases at V and 6 bases at J, with 13 bases between the two ends. This CDR3 is built from 15 residues. The CDR3 bases are TGTGCCAGCAGCTTATACAGCCTGGGTCCCGGGGAGCTGTTTTTT. Translating it yields CASSLYSLGPGELFF.

This clone was seen just once. This rearrangement joins TRBV5-5 to TRBJ2-1, with D tentatively TRBD1 (5 bases). Germline V gene data show CDR1 as SGHKS and CDR2 as YYEKEE (reference sequence). Trimming stripped 2 bases from V and 1 base from J, with 16 bases between. The CDR3 runs to 17 residues. This chain's CDR3 is CASSLLGMAGSYNEQFF. The DNA for the CDR3 is TGTGCCAGCAGCTTATTGGGAATGGCAGGGTCCTACAATGAGCAGTTCTTC.

The sample holds one count of this clone. J is TRBJ2-3 and V is TRBV7-8; perhaps TRBD1 as D (5 bases). The CDR3 runs 14 residues. Germline V gene sequence: CDR1 SGHVS, CDR2 FQNEAQ. V dropped 3 bases and J dropped 6 bases, with 13 bases sitting between them. CDR3 sequence (DNA): TGTGCCAGCAGCTTTTCAGGGCCTCCGGATACGCAGTATTTT. Its translation is CASSFSGPPDTQYF.

The rearrangement links TRBV18 to TRBJ1-5; the match to TRBD1 covers 9 bases. Germline CDR1 reads KGHSH; CDR2 reads LQKENI. V lost 5 bases, J lost 6 bases, and 5 bases stayed unmatched. The CDR3 has 14 amino acids. Written as DNA, the CDR3 is TGTGCCAGCTCATTTGGACAGGGGCTTCAGCCCCAGCATTTT. This gives the protein CASSFGQGLQPQHF.